The sequence of this TCR beta chain was determined in a study of T cell responses to AZD1222 COVID-19 vaccine. Second doses that came at about 4 or about 12 weeks were put together. The study, taken as a whole, reports: Along spike, vaccine-associated CD4 TCRs were found throughout, with dominance at 160-218 and 743-854. Repertoire sampling occurred only after the peak T cell response. Possibly, clonal diversity was underestimated; donors were largely white British and included more females.

About this clone itself: As yet, its antigen is unknown.

Clones were read by immunoSEQ multiplex PCR, and TCRdb kept only the in-frame ones, dropping some. The sample comprises roughly 120,000 clones, roughly 91% of which are singletons, and 3.5% rests with the top ten. Trimming took 2 bases from V and 2 from J, leaving 10 bases between them. This CDR3 spans 14 amino acids. This sample comprised peripheral blood, obtained 28 days after the second AZD1222 dose. The chain recombines TRBV23-1 with TRBJ2-7, with D maybe TRBD1 (6 bases). TRBV23-1 is treated as an ORF (open reading frame) with a function not yet certain. The sequence was obtained from an adult who received the AZD1222 COVID-19 vaccine. The DNA of the CDR3 is TGCGCCAGCAGTCAAATTTGGACAGCCTACGAGCAGTACTTC. Amino acid sequence: CASSQIWTAYEQYF.